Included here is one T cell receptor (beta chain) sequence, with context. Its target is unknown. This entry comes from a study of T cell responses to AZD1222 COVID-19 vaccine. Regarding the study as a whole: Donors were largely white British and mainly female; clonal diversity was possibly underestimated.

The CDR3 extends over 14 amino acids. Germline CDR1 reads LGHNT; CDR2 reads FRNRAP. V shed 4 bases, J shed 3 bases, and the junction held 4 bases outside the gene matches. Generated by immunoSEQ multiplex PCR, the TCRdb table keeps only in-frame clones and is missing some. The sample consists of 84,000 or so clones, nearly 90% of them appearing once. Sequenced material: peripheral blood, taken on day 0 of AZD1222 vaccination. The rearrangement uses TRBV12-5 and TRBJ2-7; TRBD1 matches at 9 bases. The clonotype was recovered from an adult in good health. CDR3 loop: CASGSGQGYYEQYF. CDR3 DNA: TGTGCTAGTGGTTCGGGACAGGGATACTACGAGCAGTACTTC.